One and the same sample provided the 23 T cell receptor beta chains below, sequenced in a study of shared clonotypes between healthy human individuals. The method was immunoSEQ multiplex PCR; TCRdb's version includes in-frame clones alone and lacks a portion of them. This sample has a few million clones, with almost 96% found just once. The source material was naive CD4+ T cells sorted from blood. Documented subset: CD45RA+ positively selected. Receptors were obtained from a man younger than 35 in good health.

The gene calls are TRBV6-1 and TRBJ2-7; 9 nucleotides agree with TRBD1. The V gene end was trimmed by 6 bases and the J gene end by 1 base; junction bases not matched to a gene: 7. The CDR3 contains 15 residues. The V gene's germline CDR1 is MNHNS and CDR2 SASEGT. CDR3 sequence: CASSGDRGWSYEQYF. The CDR3 nucleotides read TGTGCCAGCAGCGGAGACAGGGGGTGGTCCTACGAGCAGTACTTC.

Concerning this clone: The identical CDR3 is also encoded by other nucleotide sequences in the sample. The rearrangement links TRBV6-5 to TRBJ1-2, with D unclear. Per the germline V gene, CDR1 is MNHEY and CDR2 is SVGAGI. This CDR3 contains 11 residues. Trimming shortened V by 8 bases and J by 3 bases, and 7 bases separated the two germline ends. CDR3 loop: CASGRDYGYTF. In nucleotides, the CDR3 is TGTGCCAGCGGGCGGGACTATGGCTACACCTTC.

The chain recombines TRBV12-5 with TRBJ1-5; the D gene is possibly TRBD1 (5 bases). Trimming cost V 4 bases and J 6 bases, with 13 bases left between them. The CDR3 is 14 residues long. Germline V CDR1 and CDR2: LGHNT, FRNRAP. CDR3 loop: CASGYSQGGQPQHF. The CDR3 region has the DNA TGTGCTAGTGGTTACTCCCAGGGAGGTCAGCCCCAGCATTTT.

The chain is built from TRBV28 and TRBJ1-1; tentative D call: TRBD1 (5 bases). The CDR3 totals 15 residues. In germline, CDR1 is MDHEN, CDR2 SYDVKM. Trimming shortened V by 4 bases and J by 1 base, and 13 bases separated the two germline ends. The CDR3, as DNA: TGTGCCAGCAGTTACTCGGGACCGGGGAACACTGAAGCTTTCTTT. This translates into CASSYSGPGNTEAFF.

The V gene is TRBV19, the J gene TRBJ1-3; D ambiguous. The CDR3 sequence is 13 residues long. Germline V gene lookup returns CDR1 LNHDA and CDR2 SQIVND (reference sequence). V lost 7 bases to trimming and J lost 0 bases, with 7 bases between them. For the CDR3, the DNA is TGTGCCAGTAAGATCTCCTCTGGAAACACCATATATTTT. It specifies CASKISSGNTIYF.

This clone was recorded only once. The chain recombines TRBV30 with TRBJ2-7; tentative D call: TRBD1 (6 bases). CDR3 length: 14 amino acids. V was shortened by 4 bases and J by 6 bases, with 19 bases between the two germline ends. Per germline, CDR1 GTSNPN and CDR2 SVGIG (reference sequence). CDR3 DNA: TGTGCCTGGATGGGCAGGGGAAAAGGGTCCGAGCAGTACTTC. It encodes CAWMGRGKGSEQYF.

Points on this clone: This sample includes further DNA sequences coding for the same CDR3. The chain uses TRBV11-3 and TRBJ1-5; D is ambiguous. CDR1 SGHNT and CDR2 YENEEA come from the germline V gene. V dropped 1 base and J dropped 7 bases, with 2 bases sitting between them. This CDR3 spans 11 amino acids. The CDR3 loop reads CASSLGQPQHF. The CDR3 DNA reads as TGTGCCAGCAGCTTAGGGCAGCCCCAGCATTTT. Using reference TRBV11-3 and TRBJ1-5 for the parts outside the CDR3, the full variable domain is EAGVVQSPRYKIIEKKQPVAFWCNPISGHNTLYWYLQNLGQGPELLIRYENEEAVDDSQLPKDRFSAERLKGVDSTLKIQPAELGDSAVYLCASSLGQPQHFGDGTRLSIL.

The chain joins TRBV10-1 to TRBJ2-1; D assignment may be TRBD1 or TRBD2 (6 bases each). This CDR3 spans 15 amino acids. The germline V gene encodes CDR1 WNHNN and CDR2 SYGVQD (reference sequence). V lost 3 bases and J 2 bases, leaving 11 bases between the germline ends. The CDR3 spells CASSDEGGAYNEQFF. CDR3 coding DNA: TGCGCCAGCAGTGATGAGGGGGGAGCCTACAATGAGCAGTTCTTC.

The gene calls are TRBV19 and TRBJ2-2, with TRBD2 identical over 8 bases. CDR1 is LNHDA, CDR2 SQIVND, per germline (reference sequence). The CDR3 has 14 residues. V lost 3 bases and J lost 10; bases outside the gene matches: 7. CDR3 in DNA: TGTGCCAGTAGTATCGGTAGCGGGAAGGAGGAGCTGTTTTTT. Translated, it gives CASSIGSGKEELFF.

This rearrangement joins TRBV10-3 to TRBJ2-3; 7 positions agree with TRBD2. The CDR3 length is 14 residues. The germline CDR1 and CDR2 sequences are ENHRY and SYGVKD. The trim removed 6 bases at V and 2 bases at J, leaving 5 bases unmatched. The CDR3: CAIRGGGPTDTQYF. The CDR3 DNA is TGTGCCATCAGGGGCGGGGGTCCCACAGATACGCAGTATTTT.

V is TRBV7-2 and J is TRBJ2-7, with 8 bases that match TRBD2. The CDR3 length is 15 residues. CDR1 SGHTA and CDR2 FQGNSA come from the germline V gene. J gave up 7 bases and V 5 bases, and 13 bases lay outside the gene matches. The CDR3 loop is CASSLGSGGPMEQYF. The CDR3 bases are TGTGCCAGCAGCCTAGGGAGCGGGGGCCCTATGGAGCAGTACTTC.

The V call is TRBV2, the J call TRBJ1-1, with a possible D match to TRBD1 (5 bases). The CDR3 has 14 residues. Trimming took 7 bases from V and 11 from J, leaving 23 bases between them. CDR1 and CDR2 (germline): SNHLY, FYNNEI. The CDR3 region is CASIYETQTVIAFF. CDR3 coding DNA: TGTGCCAGCATTTACGAGACACAGACAGTGATCGCTTTCTTT.

This clone was observed once. The chain uses TRBV6-5 and TRBJ2-7; D may be TRBD2 (6 bases). Trimming shortened V by 7 bases and J by 2 bases, and 6 bases separated the two germline ends. Germline CDR1 reads MNHEY; CDR2 reads SVGAGI. This CDR3 has 11 amino acids. The CDR3: CASTSAYEQYF. The CDR3 DNA reads as TGTGCCAGCACTAGCGCCTACGAGCAGTACTTC.

This sequence joins TRBV30 and TRBJ2-3, with D hard to call. The germline V gene encodes CDR1 GTSNPN and CDR2 SVGIG (reference sequence). The germline V and J ends were trimmed by 0 bases and 6 bases, with 7 bases remaining between them. This CDR3 is built from 12 residues. The CDR3 region is CAWSVSWDTQYF. In DNA form, the CDR3 reads TGTGCCTGGAGTGTAAGCTGGGATACGCAGTATTTT.

CDR3 bases: TGTGCCAGCAGTGAGAGTGAGGGTGGGAATCAGCCCCAGCATTTT. This encodes CASSESEGGNQPQHF. The V call is TRBV2, the J call TRBJ1-5; the D is unclear. The CDR3 runs to 15 residues. Germline CDR1 is SNHLY and CDR2 is FYNNEI. The germline V and J ends were trimmed by 3 bases and 4 bases, with 13 bases remaining between them.

The chain links TRBV5-4 to TRBJ2-2; D may be TRBD1 (5 bases). The length of the CDR3 is 16 residues. The germline V gene encodes CDR1 SGHNT and CDR2 YYREEE (reference sequence). The V end lost 0 bases, the J end lost 2 bases, and 11 bases lay between the germline ends. The CDR3 sequence: CASSLAKGHNTGELFF. CDR3 in DNA: TGTGCCAGCAGCTTGGCTAAGGGGCATAACACCGGGGAGCTGTTTTTT.

J is TRBJ2-3 and V is TRBV7-9; unclear D gene. The germline V gene encodes CDR1 SEHNR and CDR2 FQNEAQ (reference sequence). This CDR3 comprises 13 residues. Between the trimmed V and J ends, which lost 0 bases and 9 bases, there was a span of 10 bases. The CDR3 region is CASSLAQWETQYF. DNA for the CDR3: TGTGCCAGCAGCTTAGCGCAGTGGGAAACGCAGTATTTT.

This sequence joins TRBV6-5 and TRBJ2-5; D possibly corresponds to TRBD1 (6 bases). The V end was cut by 6 bases, the J end by 3 bases, with 14 bases between. The CDR3 has 14 residues. The germline V gene encodes CDR1 MNHEY and CDR2 SVGAGI. CDR3 sequence reads: CASRLLWTEETQYF. For the CDR3, the DNA is TGTGCCAGCAGGCTACTCTGGACAGAAGAGACCCAGTACTTC.

V gene TRBV7-9 combines with J gene TRBJ2-7; no clear D gene. In germline, CDR1 is SEHNR, CDR2 FQNEAQ (reference sequence). CDR3 size: 12 residues. V gave up 4 bases and J gave up 2 bases, with 6 bases separating them. The CDR3 nucleotides are TGTGCCAGCAGCTCCCTTACCTACGAGCAGTACTTC. Protein product: CASSSLTYEQYF.

The rearrangement links TRBV19 to TRBJ2-4, with 9 bases matching TRBD1. Germline trimming cut 3 bases from V and 9 bases from J; bases unmatched to any gene: 12. The V gene's germline CDR1 is LNHDA and CDR2 SQIVND (reference sequence). This CDR3 has 16 residues. This CDR3 reads CASSILQGQGGTIQYF. The CDR3 DNA reads as TGTGCCAGTAGTATCCTCCAGGGACAGGGTGGTACCATTCAGTACTTC. The whole variable domain, remainder taken from reference TRBV19 and TRBJ2-4, is DGGITQSPKYLFRKEGQNVTLSCEQNLNHDAMYWYRQDPGQGLRLIYYSQIVNDFQKGDIAEGYSVSREKKESFPLTVTSAQKNPTAFYLCASSILQGQGGTIQYFGAGTRLSVL.

The V call is TRBV18, the J call TRBJ2-7, with TRBD1 matching 12 bases. With V trimmed by 1 base and J by 4 bases, 8 bases remained unmatched. This CDR3 is built from 17 residues. The germline gives CDR1 KGHSH, CDR2 LQKENI. CDR3 nucleotide sequence: TGTGCCAGCTCACCACTAACACCGGGACAGGGGGCGTACGAGCAGTACTTC. Translation: CASSPLTPGQGAYEQYF. Full variable domain (rest looked up from reference TRBV18 and TRBJ2-7): NAGVMQNPRHLVRRRGQEARLRCSPMKGHSHVYWYRQLPEEGLKFMVYLQKENIIDESGMPKERFSAEFPKEGPSILRIQQVVRGDSAAYFCASSPLTPGQGAYEQYFGPGTRLTVT.

The chain recombines TRBV6-1 with TRBJ1-4; 8 bases are shared with TRBD1. Germline V gene sequence: CDR1 MNHNS, CDR2 SASEGT. CDR3 length equals 14 residues. J lost 8 bases, V lost 6 bases, and 8 bases had no gene match. The CDR3 nucleotides read TGTGCCAGCAGACCGACAGGGGAAGGAGAAAAACTGTTTTTT. Translation: CASRPTGEGEKLFF.

This clone was picked up a small number of times. CDR3 in amino acids: CASSVTQGAGNTIYF. CDR3 nucleotides: TGTGCCAGCAGCGTTACACAGGGGGCTGGAAACACCATATATTTT. The V call is TRBV7-9, the J call TRBJ1-3; TRBD1 aligns across 8 bases. With 5 bases clipped from V and 2 bases from J, the junction kept 5 bases outside the gene matches. CDR3 size: 15 residues. Germline assignment: CDR1 SEHNR and CDR2 FQNEAQ (reference sequence).